Below are 19 T cell receptor beta chains sequenced from a single sample in a study of technical replicates of blood from a handful of donors. Assay used: immunoSEQ multiplex PCR; TCRdb lists only in-frame clones, some missing. The table lists 74,000 or so clones, about 92% of them singletons. The sample was T cells isolated from PBMCs. The receptors were gathered from a human donor in good health.

V gene TRBV5-6 combines with J gene TRBJ1-1; 8 bases agree with TRBD1. V was pared by 3 bases and J by 5 bases, with 9 bases of the junction left unmatched. There are 15 residues in the CDR3. CDR1 is SGHDT, CDR2 YYEEEE, per germline. CDR3 region: CASSYQQGGRTEAFF. CDR3 DNA: TGTGCCAGCAGCTACCAACAGGGGGGAAGAACTGAAGCTTTCTTT.

J is TRBJ2-1 and V is TRBV29-1; tentative D call: TRBD1 (6 bases). V lost 8 bases and J 7 bases, leaving 21 bases between the germline ends. This CDR3 contains 14 residues. Germline V gene sequence: CDR1 SQVTM, CDR2 ANQGSEA. The CDR3 is CSTLRDTASNEQFF. The CDR3 DNA sequence: TGCAGCACCCTTCGGGACACCGCTTCTAATGAGCAGTTCTTC.

The chain recombines TRBV4-3 with TRBJ2-3, with D possibly matching TRBD1 (9 bases). CDR3 size: 21 residues. Germline values: CDR1 LGHNA, CDR2 YSLEER. The ends were cut back, 4 bases at V and 2 bases at J, with 31 bases in the middle. The DNA of the CDR3 is TGCGCCAGCAGCCGAAATCAAGCCGGGACAGGGTTAGCGGGGAACACAGATACGCAGTATTTT. As protein: CASSRNQAGTGLAGNTDTQYF.

The V gene is TRBV7-9, the J gene TRBJ1-3, with TRBD1 as a possible D gene (6 bases). CDR1 and CDR2 (germline): SEHNR, FQNEAQ (reference sequence). The ends were cut back, 1 base at V and 0 bases at J, with 10 bases in the middle. The CDR3 is 16 amino acids. The CDR3 sequence: CASSLVADSSGNTIYF. The CDR3 DNA is TGTGCCAGCAGCTTAGTGGCGGACAGCTCTGGAAACACCATATATTTT. The full variable domain, rest sourced from reference TRBV7-9 and TRBJ1-3, is DTGVSQNPRHKITKRGQNVTFRCDPISEHNRLYWYRQTLGQGPEFLTYFQNEAQLEKSRLLSDRFSAERPKGSFSTLEIQRTEQGDSAMYLCASSLVADSSGNTIYFGEGSWLTVV.

The gene calls are TRBV13 and TRBJ2-3, with 11 bases lining up with TRBD2. CDR1 is PRHDT, CDR2 FYEKMQ, per germline (reference sequence). The CDR3 has 19 amino acids. Trimming at V came to 5 bases and at J to 6 bases, leaving 19 bases not matched to a gene. The CDR3 loop is CASSLTVSTTSGSRDTQYF. The CDR3 DNA is TGTGCCAGCAGCCTTACCGTTTCGACCACTAGCGGGAGTCGGGATACGCAGTATTTT.

The gene calls are TRBV5-6 and TRBJ2-1; weak D call: TRBD2 (5 bases). Germline V gives CDR1 SGHDT, CDR2 YYEEEE. The CDR3 loop spans 16 amino acids. V dropped 6 bases and J dropped 7 bases, with 23 bases sitting between them. Here the CDR3 reads CASKRLDLRFQNEQFF. The CDR3 DNA sequence: TGTGCCAGCAAACGTCTGGACTTACGCTTTCAGAATGAGCAGTTCTTC.

V usage is TRBV4-2 and J usage is TRBJ1-3, with 8 bases aligning to TRBD1. The V and J ends lost 2 bases and 8 bases, in that order; junction bases with no gene match: 8. The CDR3 is made up of 15 amino acids. CDR1 is LGHNA and CDR2 is YNFKEQ in the germline V gene. Here the CDR3 reads CASSQPQGAHHTIYF. Written as DNA, the CDR3 is TGTGCCAGCAGCCAACCTCAGGGGGCGCATCACACCATATATTTT.

The rearrangement joins TRBV21-1 to TRBJ2-7; TRBD2 is taken as the D call from the table, unchecked against the DNA. TRBV21-1 represents a pseudogene. The CDR3 is 16 amino acids. CDR3: CASSKGGWRDSYEQYF. In DNA form, the CDR3 reads TGTGCCAGCAGCAAAGGGGGATGGCGGGACTCCTACGAGCAGTACTTC.

This clone was seen a single time. The chain combines TRBV19 with TRBJ2-1; TRBD2 is a possible D gene (6 bases). Trimming took 4 bases from V and 7 from J, leaving 20 bases between them. This CDR3 has 16 amino acids. Looked up from germline, CDR1 is LNHDA and CDR2 is SQIVND (reference sequence). The CDR3 bases are TGTGCCAGTAGTAGGGCCCACGCGGGACGAAGGAATGAGCAGTTCTTC. Translation: CASSRAHAGRRNEQFF.

The CDR3 bases are TGTGCCAGCAGCCCGGCAACTAGCGGGAGGTACTACGAGCAGTACTTC. As protein: CASSPATSGRYYEQYF. V is TRBV27 and J is TRBJ2-7, with TRBD2 matching over 12 bases. Trimming took 6 bases from V and 3 from J; bases not matched to a gene: 9. The CDR3 consists of 16 residues. Germline lookup yields CDR1 MNHEY and CDR2 SMNVEV (reference sequence).

This clone is a singleton in its sample. The rearrangement links TRBV11-3 to TRBJ2-2; D is undetermined. The V and J ends lost 6 bases and 2 bases respectively, with 7 bases between them. Per the germline V gene, CDR1 is SGHNT and CDR2 is YENEEA. This CDR3 contains 13 residues. As DNA, the CDR3 is TGTGCCAGCAGTCCTCTCAACACCGGGGAGCTGTTTTTT. Translating it yields CASSPLNTGELFF. Complete variable domain (other parts from reference TRBV11-3 and TRBJ2-2): EAGVVQSPRYKIIEKKQPVAFWCNPISGHNTLYWYLQNLGQGPELLIRYENEEAVDDSQLPKDRFSAERLKGVDSTLKIQPAELGDSAVYLCASSPLNTGELFFGEGSRLTVL.

CDR3 loop: CASSQVTGIQGYTF. The CDR3 DNA reads as TGCGCCAGCAGCCAAGTTACAGGGATTCAAGGCTACACCTTC. This chain joins TRBV4-1 and TRBJ1-2; tentative D call: TRBD1 (6 bases). Trimming removed 1 base from V and 8 bases from J, with 14 bases in between. The CDR3 length is 14 residues. Germline V gives CDR1 MGHRA, CDR2 YSYEKL.

The V call is TRBV2, the J call TRBJ1-2; TRBD1 matches 10 bases. This CDR3 is built from 16 residues. Germline V gene data show CDR1 as SNHLY and CDR2 as FYNNEI. V lost 6 bases to trimming and J lost 1 base; unmatched junction nucleotides: 8. The CDR3: CASSGGRTGGNYGYTF. The CDR3, as DNA: TGTGCCAGCAGCGGCGGTCGGACAGGGGGTAACTATGGCTACACCTTC. The complete variable domain, with remaining parts taken from reference TRBV2 and TRBJ1-2, reads EPEVTQTPSHQVTQMGQEVILRCVPISNHLYFYWYRQILGQKVEFLVSFYNNEISEKSEIFDDQFSVERPDGSNFTLKIRSTKLEDSAMYFCASSGGRTGGNYGYTFGSGTRLTVV.

The chain couples TRBV20-1 to TRBJ2-7; D gene unclear. The germline V and J ends were trimmed by 1 base and 2 bases, with 3 bases remaining between them. The CDR3 is made up of 11 amino acids. Germline V CDR1 and CDR2: DFQATT, SNEGSKA (reference sequence). DNA of the CDR3: TGCAGTGCTAGAGCAGCCTACGAGCAGTACTTC. Protein: CSARAAYEQYF.

This chain uses TRBV30 with TRBJ1-3; no definite D call. CDR1 is GTSNPN, CDR2 SVGIG, per germline (reference sequence). The CDR3 covers 15 residues. V lost 2 bases and J 1 base, leaving 12 bases between the germline ends. The CDR3 region has the DNA TGTGCCTGGAGTAACCAGGCCCTATCTGGAAACACCATATATTTT. Protein sequence: CAWSNQALSGNTIYF.

The V gene is TRBV19, the J gene TRBJ1-2; D is possibly TRBD1 (6 bases). The CDR3 loop spans 14 amino acids. Trimming cost V 5 bases and J 0 bases, with 10 bases left between them. Germline V CDR1 and CDR2: LNHDA, SQIVND (reference sequence). CDR3 nucleotide sequence: TGTGCCAGTAGTGTACAGGGAGCTAACTATGGCTACACCTTC. Its protein product is CASSVQGANYGYTF.

The rearrangement links TRBV7-9 to TRBJ1-2, with 12 bases aligning to TRBD1. The V gene's germline CDR1 is SEHNR and CDR2 FQNEAQ (reference sequence). The CDR3 runs 15 residues. J lost 8 bases, V lost 0 bases, and 4 bases had no gene match. The CDR3 here is CASSLAGQGAYGYTF. CDR3 sequence (DNA): TGTGCCAGCAGCTTAGCGGGACAGGGGGCATACGGCTACACCTTC. Combining the CDR3 with reference TRBV7-9 and TRBJ1-2 gives the whole variable domain DTGVSQNPRHKITKRGQNVTFRCDPISEHNRLYWYRQTLGQGPEFLTYFQNEAQLEKSRLLSDRFSAERPKGSFSTLEIQRTEQGDSAMYLCASSLAGQGAYGYTFGSGTRLTVV.

This chain connects TRBV10-1 to TRBJ2-4, with a tentative D call TRBD2 (5 bases). CDR1 and CDR2 (germline): WNHNN, SYGVQD (reference sequence). This CDR3 region has 18 residues. V was shortened by 8 bases and J by 3 bases, with 26 bases between the two germline ends. CDR3 sequence (DNA): TGCGCCAGCCTTATAATCTCTGACCAGCGGACGGGCAAAAACATTCAGTACTTC. It encodes CASLIISDQRTGKNIQYF.

The chain combines TRBV18 with TRBJ2-1, with 9 nucleotides matching TRBD2. CDR1 is KGHSH and CDR2 is LQKENI in the germline V gene. This CDR3 contains 17 residues. J lost 12 bases, V lost 4 bases, and 19 bases had no gene match. The CDR3 DNA reads as TGTGCCAGCTCACTTACAAACTCCGGGACTAGCCGAGAGTCGCAGTTCTTC. Its protein is CASSLTNSGTSRESQFF.